Sequencing of this TCR beta chain was carried out in a study of cytomegalovirus exposure and HLA in healthy donors. Study observations and caveats: Near-uniform donor sequencing depth was presumed by presence/absence analyses. Certain indistinguishable V segments, among them TRBV6-2 and TRBV6-3, were excluded.

Primers for the PCR totalled 60 Vbeta and 13 Jbeta. The data were produced by immunoSEQ multiplex PCR, yet TCRdb's version contains in-frame clones alone and is incomplete. The sample consists of roughly 200,000 clones, 79% of them appearing once. CDR3 size: 13 residues. Trimming took off 0 bases at V and 8 bases at J, with 9 bases between the two ends. The germline V gene encodes CDR1 SGDLS and CDR2 YYNGEE. In its sample, this clone was seen a few times. What it binds is unknown. The rearrangement links TRBV9 to TRBJ1-3; possible D gene TRBD1, 5 bases. Material: PBMCs. The TCR originated in a woman aged 25-40 years in good health and CMV-seropositive. This CDR3 is CASSVAGKDTIYF. DNA for the CDR3: TGTGCCAGCAGCGTAGCAGGGAAAGACACCATATATTTT.